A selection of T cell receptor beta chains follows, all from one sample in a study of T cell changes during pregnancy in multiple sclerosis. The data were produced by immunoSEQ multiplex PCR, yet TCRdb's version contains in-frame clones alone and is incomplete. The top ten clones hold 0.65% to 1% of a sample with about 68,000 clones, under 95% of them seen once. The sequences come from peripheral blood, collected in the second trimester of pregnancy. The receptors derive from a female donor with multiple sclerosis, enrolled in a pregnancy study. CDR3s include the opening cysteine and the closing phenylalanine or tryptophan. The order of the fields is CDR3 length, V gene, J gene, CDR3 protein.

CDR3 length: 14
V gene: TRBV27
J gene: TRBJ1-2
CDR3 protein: CASGRQGAQGGYTF

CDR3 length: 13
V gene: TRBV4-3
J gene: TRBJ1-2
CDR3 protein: CASSQVTGVGYTF

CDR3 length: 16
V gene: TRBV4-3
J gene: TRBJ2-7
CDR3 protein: CASSPRGGYPSYEQYF

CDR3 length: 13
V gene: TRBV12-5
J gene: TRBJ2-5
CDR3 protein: CASGLQGTQTQYF

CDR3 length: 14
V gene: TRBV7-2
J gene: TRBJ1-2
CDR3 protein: CASSLAGTGVGYTF

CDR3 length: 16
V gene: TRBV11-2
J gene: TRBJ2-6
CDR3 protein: CASSSPFSSGANVLTF

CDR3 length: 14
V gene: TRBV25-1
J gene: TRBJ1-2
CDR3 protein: CASSYLTGERGYTF

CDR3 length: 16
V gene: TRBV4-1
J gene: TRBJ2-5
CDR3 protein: CASSHPPLSVEETQYF

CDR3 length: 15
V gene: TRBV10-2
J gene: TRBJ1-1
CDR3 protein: CASSGPGGANTEAFF

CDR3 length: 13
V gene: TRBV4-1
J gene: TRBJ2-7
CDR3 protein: CASSQGADYEQYF

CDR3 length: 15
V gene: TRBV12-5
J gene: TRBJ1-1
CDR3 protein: CASGLVPPRNTEAFF

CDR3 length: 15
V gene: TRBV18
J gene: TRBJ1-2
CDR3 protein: CASLSGTGTNYGYTF

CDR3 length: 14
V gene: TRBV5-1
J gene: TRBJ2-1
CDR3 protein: CASSLGGLHNEQFF

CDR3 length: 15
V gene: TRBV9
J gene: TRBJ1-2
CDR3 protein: CASSVGGNRANGYTF

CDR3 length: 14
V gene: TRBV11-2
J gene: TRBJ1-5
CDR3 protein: CASSQDRSYQPQHF

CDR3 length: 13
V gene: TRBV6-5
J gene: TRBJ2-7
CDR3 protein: CASSYSGRYEQYF

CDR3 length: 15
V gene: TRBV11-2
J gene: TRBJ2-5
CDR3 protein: CASTIGGAAGETQYF

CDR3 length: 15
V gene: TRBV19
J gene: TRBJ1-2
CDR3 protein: CASSMSQGFNYGYTF

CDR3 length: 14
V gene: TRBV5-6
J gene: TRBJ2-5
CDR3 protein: CASSLGSGQETQYF

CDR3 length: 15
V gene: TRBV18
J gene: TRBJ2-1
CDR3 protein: CASSPPSLAFIEQFF

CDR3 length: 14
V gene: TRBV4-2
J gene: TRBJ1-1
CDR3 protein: CASSQNRMNTEAFF

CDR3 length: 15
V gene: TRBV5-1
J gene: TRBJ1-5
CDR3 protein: CASSPGQGGNQPQHF

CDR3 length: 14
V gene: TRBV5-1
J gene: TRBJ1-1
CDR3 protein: CASSPGGENTEAFF

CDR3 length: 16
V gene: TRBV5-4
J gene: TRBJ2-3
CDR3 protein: CASSLSSGGATDTQYF

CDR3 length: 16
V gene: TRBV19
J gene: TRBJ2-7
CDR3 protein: CASSATAGTGQSGQYF

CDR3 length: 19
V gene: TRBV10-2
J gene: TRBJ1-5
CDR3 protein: CASSFPPGTGVSGNQPQHF

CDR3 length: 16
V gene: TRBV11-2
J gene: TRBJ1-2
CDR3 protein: CASSSLDRDLNYGYTF

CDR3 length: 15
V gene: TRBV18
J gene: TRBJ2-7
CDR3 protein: CASSQTVTGPYEQYF

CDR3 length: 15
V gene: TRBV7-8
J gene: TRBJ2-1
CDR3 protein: CASSLEAGWWPGQFF

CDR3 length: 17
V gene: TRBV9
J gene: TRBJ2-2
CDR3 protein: CASSPPGFGGGTGELFF

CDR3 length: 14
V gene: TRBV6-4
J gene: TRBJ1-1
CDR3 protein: CASSTVAGNTEAFF

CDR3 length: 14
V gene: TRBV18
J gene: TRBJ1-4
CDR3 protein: CASSPGQGGEKLFF

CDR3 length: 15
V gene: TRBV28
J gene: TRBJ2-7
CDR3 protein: CASSFQPTGSYEQYF

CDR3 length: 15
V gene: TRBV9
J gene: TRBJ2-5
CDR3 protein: CASSARQGGMETQYF

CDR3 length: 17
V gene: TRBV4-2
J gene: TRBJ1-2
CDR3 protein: CASSQDYREGVNLGYTF

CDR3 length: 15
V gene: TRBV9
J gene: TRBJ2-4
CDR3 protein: CASSRTTRTKNIQYF

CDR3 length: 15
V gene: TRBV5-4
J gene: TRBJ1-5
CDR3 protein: CASSFGPVSNQPQHF

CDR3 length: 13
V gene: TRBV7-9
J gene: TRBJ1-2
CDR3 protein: CASSLVAGEGYTF

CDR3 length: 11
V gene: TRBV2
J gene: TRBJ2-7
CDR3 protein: CASTTGRSEYF

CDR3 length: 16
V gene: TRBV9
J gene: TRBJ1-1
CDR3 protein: CASSRTPTVMNTEAFF

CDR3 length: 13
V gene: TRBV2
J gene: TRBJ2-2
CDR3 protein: CASTEADTGELFF

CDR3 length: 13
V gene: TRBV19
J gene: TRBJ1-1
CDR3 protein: CASSAHRVSEAFF

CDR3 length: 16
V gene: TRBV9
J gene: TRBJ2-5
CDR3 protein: CASSRLAGASQETQYF

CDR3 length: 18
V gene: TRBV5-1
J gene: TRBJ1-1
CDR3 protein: CASSLAGTGGPGNTEAFF

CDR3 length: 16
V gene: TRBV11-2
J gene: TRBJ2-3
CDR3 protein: CASSGRTGGGADTQYF

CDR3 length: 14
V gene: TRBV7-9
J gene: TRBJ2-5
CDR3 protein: CASSSSGVSETQYF

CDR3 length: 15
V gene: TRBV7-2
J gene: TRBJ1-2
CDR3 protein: CASSSARGARRGYTF

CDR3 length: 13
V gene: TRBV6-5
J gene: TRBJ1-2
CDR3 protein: CASSYTGRKGYTF

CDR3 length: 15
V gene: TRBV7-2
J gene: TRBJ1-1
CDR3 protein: CASSRLNGMNTEAFF

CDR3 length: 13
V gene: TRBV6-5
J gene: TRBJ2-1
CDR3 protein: CASGESSYNEQFF